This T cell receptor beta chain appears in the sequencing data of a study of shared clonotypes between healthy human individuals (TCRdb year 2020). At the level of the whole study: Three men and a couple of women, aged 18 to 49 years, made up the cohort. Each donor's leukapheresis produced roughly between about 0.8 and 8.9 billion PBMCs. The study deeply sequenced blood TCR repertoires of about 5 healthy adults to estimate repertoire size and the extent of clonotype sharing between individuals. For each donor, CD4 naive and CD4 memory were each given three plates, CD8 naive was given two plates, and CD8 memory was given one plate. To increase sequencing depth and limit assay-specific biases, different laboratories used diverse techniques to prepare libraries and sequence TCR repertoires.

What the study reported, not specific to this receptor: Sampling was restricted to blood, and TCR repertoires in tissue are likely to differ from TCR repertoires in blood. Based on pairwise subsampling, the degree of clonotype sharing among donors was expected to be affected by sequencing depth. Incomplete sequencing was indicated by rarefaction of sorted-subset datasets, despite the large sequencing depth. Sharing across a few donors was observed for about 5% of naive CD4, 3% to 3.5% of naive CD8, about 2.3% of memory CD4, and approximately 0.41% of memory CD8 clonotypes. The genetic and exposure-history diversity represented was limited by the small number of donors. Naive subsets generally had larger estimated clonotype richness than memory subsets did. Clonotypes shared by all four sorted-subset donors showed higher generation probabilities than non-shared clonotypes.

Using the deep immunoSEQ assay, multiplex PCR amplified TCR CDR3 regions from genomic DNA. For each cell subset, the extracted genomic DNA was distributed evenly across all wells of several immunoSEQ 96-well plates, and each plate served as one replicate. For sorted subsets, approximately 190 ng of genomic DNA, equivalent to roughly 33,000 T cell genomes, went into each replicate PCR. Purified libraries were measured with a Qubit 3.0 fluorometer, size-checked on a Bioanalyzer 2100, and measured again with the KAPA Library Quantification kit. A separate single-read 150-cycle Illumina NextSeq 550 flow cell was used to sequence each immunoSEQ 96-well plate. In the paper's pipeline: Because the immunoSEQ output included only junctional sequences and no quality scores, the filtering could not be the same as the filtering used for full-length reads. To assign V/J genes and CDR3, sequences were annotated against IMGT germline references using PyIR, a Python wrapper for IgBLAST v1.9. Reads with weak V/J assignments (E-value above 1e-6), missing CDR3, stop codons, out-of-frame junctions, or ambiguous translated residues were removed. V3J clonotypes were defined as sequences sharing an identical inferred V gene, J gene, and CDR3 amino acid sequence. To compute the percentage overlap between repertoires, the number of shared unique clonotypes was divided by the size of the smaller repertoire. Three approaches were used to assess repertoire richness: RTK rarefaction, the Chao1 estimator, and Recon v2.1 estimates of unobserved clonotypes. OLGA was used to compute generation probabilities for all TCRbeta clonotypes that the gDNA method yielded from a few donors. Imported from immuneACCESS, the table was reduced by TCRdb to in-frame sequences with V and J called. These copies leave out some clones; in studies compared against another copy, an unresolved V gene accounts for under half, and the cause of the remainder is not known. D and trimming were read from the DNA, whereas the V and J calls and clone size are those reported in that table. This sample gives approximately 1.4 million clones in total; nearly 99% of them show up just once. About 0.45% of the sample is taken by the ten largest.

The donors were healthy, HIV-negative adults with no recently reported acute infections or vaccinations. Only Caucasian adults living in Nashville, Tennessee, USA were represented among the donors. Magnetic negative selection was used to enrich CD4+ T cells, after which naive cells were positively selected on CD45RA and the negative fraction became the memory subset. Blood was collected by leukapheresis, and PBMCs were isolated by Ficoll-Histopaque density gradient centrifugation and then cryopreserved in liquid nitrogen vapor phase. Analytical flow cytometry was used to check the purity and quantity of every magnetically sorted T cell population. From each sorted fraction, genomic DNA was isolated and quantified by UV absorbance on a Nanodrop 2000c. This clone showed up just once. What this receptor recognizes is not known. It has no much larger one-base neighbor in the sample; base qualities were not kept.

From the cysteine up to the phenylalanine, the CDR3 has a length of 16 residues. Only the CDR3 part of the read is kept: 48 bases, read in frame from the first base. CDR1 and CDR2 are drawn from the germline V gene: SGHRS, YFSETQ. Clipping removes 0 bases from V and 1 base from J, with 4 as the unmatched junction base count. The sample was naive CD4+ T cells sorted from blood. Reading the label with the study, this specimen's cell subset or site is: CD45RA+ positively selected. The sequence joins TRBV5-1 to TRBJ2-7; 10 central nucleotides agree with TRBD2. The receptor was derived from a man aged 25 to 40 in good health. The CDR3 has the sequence CASSLAIAGGSYEQYF. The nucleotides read TGCGCCAGCAGCTTGGCAATAGCGGGAGGATCCTACGAGCAGTACTTC.